The subject of this entry is one T cell receptor (beta chain). Assay used: immunoSEQ multiplex PCR; TCRdb lists only in-frame clones, some missing. The sample shows 170,000 or so clones, about 91% of them seen only once. J was trimmed by 2 bases and V by 0 bases; bases with no gene match: 1. CDR1 is SGHTA and CDR2 is FQGNSA in the germline V gene. The CDR3 totals 17 residues. This sample is part of a study of control samples from healthy donors and cancer patients. The clonotype originates from a middle-aged woman in good health. What was sequenced was blood. The rearrangement links TRBV7-2 to TRBJ2-5, with 15 nucleotides matching TRBD2. This CDR3 is CASSLAGTSGGQETQYF. For the CDR3, the DNA is TGTGCCAGCAGCTTAGCGGGGACTAGCGGGGGGCAAGAGACCCAGTACTTC. The variable domain in full, with the rest retrieved from reference TRBV7-2 and TRBJ2-5, is GAGVSQSPSNKVTEKGKDVELRCDPISGHTALYWYRQSLGQGLEFLIYFQGNSAPDKSGLPSDRFSAERTGGSVSTLTIQRTQQEDSAVYLCASSLAGTSGGQETQYFGPGTRLLVL.